This entry is about one T cell receptor (beta chain). Its antigen is not identified. The sample is drawn from a study of identifying expanded T cells in peripheral blood. Generated by immunoSEQ multiplex PCR, the TCRdb table keeps only in-frame clones and is missing some. The table has 80,000 to 95,000 clones, 88% seen once. During the collection period, no donor immune events like infections were recorded. The CDR3 contains 15 residues. Germline V gives CDR1 SGHNT, CDR2 YYREEE (reference sequence). V lost 0 bases and J lost 8, with 14 bases in between. Findings and limits, study-wide: Variance in clone template counts between approximately two-week samples significantly increased with total template count across all healthy donors. Differentially abundant clones: around 1.2 between replicates, 16.4 at roughly 13 days, 19 to 20 at four.

This sequence originates from a person aged 18 to 69 in good health. The chain links TRBV5-4 to TRBJ1-4; TRBD1 is a possible D gene (5 bases). The sequenced material came from blood. Written as DNA, the CDR3 is TGTGCCAGCAGCTTGGGCGGCAGGGCGGAAGAAAAACTGTTTTTT. This codes for CASSLGGRAEEKLFF. The variable domain in full, with the rest retrieved from reference TRBV5-4 and TRBJ1-4, is ETGVTQSPTHLIKTRGQQVTLRCSSQSGHNTVSWYQQALGQGPQFIFQYYREEENGRGNFPPRFSGLQFPNYSSELNVNALELDDSALYLCASSLGGRAEEKLFFGSGTQLSVL.